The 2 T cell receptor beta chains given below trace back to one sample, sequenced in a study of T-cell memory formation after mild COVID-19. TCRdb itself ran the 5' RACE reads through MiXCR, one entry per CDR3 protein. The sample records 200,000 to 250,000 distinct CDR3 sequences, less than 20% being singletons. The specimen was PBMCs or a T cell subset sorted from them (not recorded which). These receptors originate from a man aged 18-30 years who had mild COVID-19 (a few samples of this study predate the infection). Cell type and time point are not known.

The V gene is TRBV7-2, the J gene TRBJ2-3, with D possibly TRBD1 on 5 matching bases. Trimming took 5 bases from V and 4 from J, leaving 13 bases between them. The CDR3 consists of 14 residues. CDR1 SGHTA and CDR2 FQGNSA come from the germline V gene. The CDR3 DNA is TGTGCCAGCAGCGTCCGACAGCGCTCAGATACGCAGTATTTT. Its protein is CASSVRQRSDTQYF.

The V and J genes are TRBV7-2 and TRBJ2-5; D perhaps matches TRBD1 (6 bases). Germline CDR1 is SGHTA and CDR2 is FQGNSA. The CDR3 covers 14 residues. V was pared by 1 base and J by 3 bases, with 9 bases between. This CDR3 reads CASSLVGQKETQYF. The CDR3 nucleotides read TGTGCCAGCAGCTTAGTCGGACAGAAAGAGACCCAGTACTTC.